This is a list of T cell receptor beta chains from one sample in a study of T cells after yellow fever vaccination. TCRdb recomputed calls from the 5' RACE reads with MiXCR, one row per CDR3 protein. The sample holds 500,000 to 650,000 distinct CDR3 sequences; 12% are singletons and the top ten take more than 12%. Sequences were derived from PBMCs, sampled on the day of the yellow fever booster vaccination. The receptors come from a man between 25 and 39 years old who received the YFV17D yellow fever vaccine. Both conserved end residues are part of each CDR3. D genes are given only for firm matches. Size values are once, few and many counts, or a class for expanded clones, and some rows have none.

CDR3nt: TGCGCCAGCAGCTTGTACGCAGGGACGAACACTGAAGCTTTCTTT; CDR3aa: CASSLYAGTNTEAFF; d_gene: .; j_gene: TRBJ1-1; abundance: .; v_gene: TRBV5-1
CDR3nt: TGCAGTGCTAGAGATGGAGTGGACTATGGCTACACCTTC; CDR3aa: CSARDGVDYGYTF; d_gene: .; j_gene: TRBJ1-2; abundance: .; v_gene: TRBV20-1
CDR3nt: TGCGCCAGCAGCTTGTGGCCAGGGGAGGGGGAGACCCAGTACTTC; CDR3aa: CASSLWPGEGETQYF; d_gene: .; j_gene: TRBJ2-5; abundance: few; v_gene: TRBV5-1
CDR3nt: TGTGCCAGCAGCTTAGAGGCGGTCATTGGGACCCAGTACTTC; CDR3aa: CASSLEAVIGTQYF; d_gene: .; j_gene: TRBJ2-5; abundance: .; v_gene: TRBV11-2
CDR3nt: TGTGCCACCAGCGGGGGACTAGCGGGAGGGGGCGGTGAGCAGTTCTTC; CDR3aa: CATSGGLAGGGGEQFF; d_gene: TRBD2; j_gene: TRBJ2-1; abundance: .; v_gene: TRBV15
CDR3nt: TGTGCCAGCTCACCGCCAGACCTAGATACGCAGTATTTT; CDR3aa: CASSPPDLDTQYF; d_gene: .; j_gene: TRBJ2-3; abundance: .; v_gene: TRBV18
CDR3nt: TGCGCCAGCAGCTTCGAAGGGAGGGGGGCTGCAACTAATGAAAAACTGTTTTTT; CDR3aa: CASSFEGRGAATNEKLFF; d_gene: .; j_gene: TRBJ1-4; abundance: .; v_gene: TRBV5-1
CDR3nt: TGTGCCAGCAGTGCTCCGGGTTGGAGGGGCGATGAGCAGTTCTTC; CDR3aa: CASSAPGWRGDEQFF; d_gene: .; j_gene: TRBJ2-1; abundance: few; v_gene: TRBV7-2
CDR3nt: TGCAGTGCTAAGCGAGGAGTGTGGGAGCTGTTTTTT; CDR3aa: CSAKRGVWELFF; d_gene: .; j_gene: TRBJ2-2; abundance: few; v_gene: TRBV20-1
CDR3nt: TGCGCCAGCAGTGTCCCTAGCGGGAGTATCCGCGACAATGAGCAGTTCTTC; CDR3aa: CASSVPSGSIRDNEQFF; d_gene: TRBD2; j_gene: TRBJ2-1; abundance: few; v_gene: TRBV10-2
CDR3nt: TGTGCCAGCAGCCCTAGCGGGAGGCCACCGACGGATACGCAGTATTTT; CDR3aa: CASSPSGRPPTDTQYF; d_gene: TRBD2; j_gene: TRBJ2-3; abundance: .; v_gene: TRBV5-5
CDR3nt: TGCAGCGTTGTAGCGTTTTCCTACAATGAGCAGTTCTTC; CDR3aa: CSVVAFSYNEQFF; d_gene: .; j_gene: TRBJ2-1; abundance: few; v_gene: TRBV29-1
CDR3nt: TGTGCCAGCAGCTTAGCGTCGGGACTAGCGGGCTACAATGAGCAGTTCTTC; CDR3aa: CASSLASGLAGYNEQFF; d_gene: TRBD2; j_gene: TRBJ2-1; abundance: .; v_gene: TRBV7-9
CDR3nt: TGTGCCAGCGTACCAGGGGGCCATGGCTACACCTTC; CDR3aa: CASVPGGHGYTF; d_gene: TRBD1; j_gene: TRBJ1-2; abundance: .; v_gene: TRBV7-2
CDR3nt: TGTGCCAGCAGCCGCGGTAATACAGATACGCAGTATTTT; CDR3aa: CASSRGNTDTQYF; d_gene: .; j_gene: TRBJ2-3; abundance: many; v_gene: TRBV14
CDR3nt: TGTGCCAGCAGTTCCCCCCGTGGGGGGTTTCAAGAGACCCAGTACTTC; CDR3aa: CASSSPRGGFQETQYF; d_gene: .; j_gene: TRBJ2-5; abundance: few; v_gene: TRBV6-2/TRBV6-3
CDR3nt: TGTGCCAGCAGTCGGACTAGCGGGAGTCGGTACACCGGGGAGCTGTTTTTT; CDR3aa: CASSRTSGSRYTGELFF; d_gene: TRBD2; j_gene: TRBJ2-2; abundance: many; v_gene: TRBV6-1
CDR3nt: TGTGCCAGCAGTTATTTAGGACAGGGGAACACTGAAGCTTTCTTT; CDR3aa: CASSYLGQGNTEAFF; d_gene: TRBD1; j_gene: TRBJ1-1; abundance: .; v_gene: TRBV12-3/TRBV12-4
CDR3nt: TGTGCCAGCAGTTACTCAACCCCCCGGCGGACTGAAGCTTTCTTT; CDR3aa: CASSYSTPRRTEAFF; d_gene: .; j_gene: TRBJ1-1; abundance: few; v_gene: TRBV6-5
CDR3nt: TGTGCCAGCAGTTACGGGGGCCCGGGGGGCTCCTACAATGAGCAGTTCTTC; CDR3aa: CASSYGGPGGSYNEQFF; d_gene: .; j_gene: TRBJ2-1; abundance: .; v_gene: TRBV6-5
CDR3nt: TGCAGTGCTAGAGATAGGAGAGGGAGCCAGACCCAGTACTTC; CDR3aa: CSARDRRGSQTQYF; d_gene: .; j_gene: TRBJ2-5; abundance: many; v_gene: TRBV20-1
CDR3nt: TGCGCCAGCAGCTTGGGTTCCGACACCCTCTACGAGCAGTACTTC; CDR3aa: CASSLGSDTLYEQYF; d_gene: .; j_gene: TRBJ2-7; abundance: many; v_gene: TRBV5-1
CDR3nt: TGTGCCAGCAAACAGGGGGCGGGACCCTACAATGAGCAGTTCTTC; CDR3aa: CASKQGAGPYNEQFF; d_gene: TRBD1; j_gene: TRBJ2-1; abundance: few; v_gene: TRBV25-1
CDR3nt: TGTGCCAGCAGTTACCGGGACAGGGGACCCCTCTGGCAGTATTTT; CDR3aa: CASSYRDRGPLWQYF; d_gene: TRBD1; j_gene: TRBJ2-3; abundance: .; v_gene: TRBV12-3/TRBV12-4
CDR3nt: TGTGCCAGCAGCTTAATTTTTACGGGGTGGGACGACTACGAGCAGTACTTC; CDR3aa: CASSLIFTGWDDYEQYF; d_gene: .; j_gene: TRBJ2-7; abundance: few; v_gene: TRBV7-2
CDR3nt: TGTGCCAGCAGCGGGACTAGCGGGAGGGCCTGGGGTGAGCAGTTCTTC; CDR3aa: CASSGTSGRAWGEQFF; d_gene: TRBD2; j_gene: TRBJ2-1; abundance: .; v_gene: TRBV5-4
CDR3nt: TGTGCCAGCTCACGTAGTGGGGAGACCCAGTACTTC; CDR3aa: CASSRSGETQYF; d_gene: .; j_gene: TRBJ2-5; abundance: .; v_gene: TRBV18
CDR3nt: TGTGCCAGCAGTTTTAGTACCGGAGGGGGAAACATTCAGTACTTC; CDR3aa: CASSFSTGGGNIQYF; d_gene: .; j_gene: TRBJ2-4; abundance: few; v_gene: TRBV12-3/TRBV12-4
CDR3nt: TGCGCCAGCAGCCAAGGTTTGGAGTCCTCCTACAATGAGCAGTTCTTC; CDR3aa: CASSQGLESSYNEQFF; d_gene: .; j_gene: TRBJ2-1; abundance: few; v_gene: TRBV4-3
CDR3nt: TGCAGTGCTAGAATACCGGGACAGGGGTGGTCCTACAATGAGCAGTTCTTC; CDR3aa: CSARIPGQGWSYNEQFF; d_gene: TRBD1; j_gene: TRBJ2-1; abundance: .; v_gene: TRBV20-1
CDR3nt: TGTGCCATCGGACGAGACGGGGAGCTGTTTTTT; CDR3aa: CAIGRDGELFF; d_gene: .; j_gene: TRBJ2-2; abundance: few; v_gene: TRBV10-3
CDR3nt: TGTGCCACCAGCACCTTGGAGGCTGAGCAGTTCTTC; CDR3aa: CATSTLEAEQFF; d_gene: .; j_gene: TRBJ2-1; abundance: .; v_gene: TRBV15
CDR3nt: TGTGCCTGCACTCCGCGGGGAAGCACTGGGTTTGAGCAGTTCTTC; CDR3aa: CACTPRGSTGFEQFF; d_gene: .; j_gene: TRBJ2-1; abundance: .; v_gene: TRBV3-1
CDR3nt: TGTGCCATCTTTGCCACCACAGGGGCGAGAAACGGGGAGCTGTTTTTT; CDR3aa: CAIFATTGARNGELFF; d_gene: TRBD1; j_gene: TRBJ2-2; abundance: .; v_gene: TRBV10-3
CDR3nt: TGCGCCAGCAGTGACACCGGGGCCAGCGGGGAGCTGTTTTTT; CDR3aa: CASSDTGASGELFF; d_gene: .; j_gene: TRBJ2-2; abundance: .; v_gene: TRBV10-1
CDR3nt: TGTGCCACCAGTGACAACGCCAAATCTAGCGGGCGCTCCTACAATGAGCAGTTCTTC; CDR3aa: CATSDNAKSSGRSYNEQFF; d_gene: TRBD2; j_gene: TRBJ2-1; abundance: few; v_gene: TRBV24-1
CDR3nt: TGCGCCAGCAGTGCCCGGGAGGCAGACTACAATGAGCAGTTCTTC; CDR3aa: CASSAREADYNEQFF; d_gene: TRBD2; j_gene: TRBJ2-1; abundance: many; v_gene: TRBV10-2
CDR3nt: TGTGCCAGCAGCCAGGAGCGCCTGACCTTTAAGCAGTTCTTC; CDR3aa: CASSQERLTFKQFF; d_gene: .; j_gene: TRBJ2-1; abundance: few; v_gene: TRBV14
CDR3nt: TGTGCCAGCAGTTCTGACCACGGGGTCGCCCAGTACTTC; CDR3aa: CASSSDHGVAQYF; d_gene: .; j_gene: TRBJ2-5; abundance: few; v_gene: TRBV12-3/TRBV12-4
CDR3nt: TGTGCCAGCTCACCCCGAGGGACAGGGGAACCCTACGAGCAGTACTTC; CDR3aa: CASSPRGTGEPYEQYF; d_gene: TRBD1; j_gene: TRBJ2-7; abundance: few; v_gene: TRBV18
CDR3nt: TGTGCCAGCAGTTTTGGGTTCTCCTACGAGCAGTACTTC; CDR3aa: CASSFGFSYEQYF; d_gene: .; j_gene: TRBJ2-7; abundance: many; v_gene: TRBV12-3/TRBV12-4
CDR3nt: TGTGCCAGCAGGCAGACTAGCGGAGGGGCCTACGAGCAGTACTTC; CDR3aa: CASRQTSGGAYEQYF; d_gene: TRBD2; j_gene: TRBJ2-7; abundance: .; v_gene: TRBV3-1
CDR3nt: TGTGCCAGCGAAAAGGGGTACGAGCAGTACTTC; CDR3aa: CASEKGYEQYF; d_gene: .; j_gene: TRBJ2-7; abundance: few; v_gene: TRBV6-6
CDR3nt: TGTGCCAGCAGCTTAGGCGACAACTTAAATGAAAAACTGTTTTTT; CDR3aa: CASSLGDNLNEKLFF; d_gene: .; j_gene: TRBJ1-4; abundance: once; v_gene: TRBV7-9
CDR3nt: TGTGCCAGCAGCTCTTCCGGGACTCCCCCGGGGGAGACCCAGTACTTC; CDR3aa: CASSSSGTPPGETQYF; d_gene: .; j_gene: TRBJ2-5; abundance: .; v_gene: TRBV7-8
CDR3nt: TGCAGCGTTGAAGGGCCTTTCTACAATGAGCAGTTCTTC; CDR3aa: CSVEGPFYNEQFF; d_gene: .; j_gene: TRBJ2-1; abundance: few; v_gene: TRBV29-1
CDR3nt: TGTGCCAGCAGCGTGGCCACCCGCGGAGGCTACACCTTC; CDR3aa: CASSVATRGGYTF; d_gene: .; j_gene: TRBJ1-2; abundance: few; v_gene: TRBV28
CDR3nt: TGTGCCAGCAGGGTTGACGTTTTGGGCCTGATGGGAGAGACCCAGTACTTC; CDR3aa: CASRVDVLGLMGETQYF; d_gene: .; j_gene: TRBJ2-5; abundance: .; v_gene: TRBV7-2
CDR3nt: TGTGCCAGCACCGACCCCGGGACTAGCGGGAGAGGCGAGCAGTACTTC; CDR3aa: CASTDPGTSGRGEQYF; d_gene: TRBD2; j_gene: TRBJ2-7; abundance: few; v_gene: TRBV6-1
CDR3nt: TGTGCCAGCAGCTTAGGGGTGGTACTCACAGATACGCAGTATTTT; CDR3aa: CASSLGVVLTDTQYF; d_gene: .; j_gene: TRBJ2-3; abundance: few; v_gene: TRBV7-2
CDR3nt: TGTGCCAGCAGCTCCGAGGACTTAGCGGGAGACCTCCAAGAGACCCAGTACTTC; CDR3aa: CASSSEDLAGDLQETQYF; d_gene: TRBD2; j_gene: TRBJ2-5; abundance: .; v_gene: TRBV11-1
CDR3nt: TGCAGCGTTGGAGCCAGGGAGCAGTTCTTC; CDR3aa: CSVGAREQFF; d_gene: .; j_gene: TRBJ2-1; abundance: few; v_gene: TRBV29-1
CDR3nt: TGTGCCAGCAGCTTAGAAATTGCGGTTATCGGGGAGCTGTTTTTT; CDR3aa: CASSLEIAVIGELFF; d_gene: .; j_gene: TRBJ2-2; abundance: .; v_gene: TRBV7-9
CDR3nt: TGCAGCGTTGAATGGGGGACTTGGGATGAGCAGTTCTTC; CDR3aa: CSVEWGTWDEQFF; d_gene: .; j_gene: TRBJ2-1; abundance: few; v_gene: TRBV29-1
CDR3nt: TGTGCCACCAGCAGACCAGGACTAGCGGGCACAGATACGCAGTATTTT; CDR3aa: CATSRPGLAGTDTQYF; d_gene: TRBD2; j_gene: TRBJ2-3; abundance: .; v_gene: TRBV15
CDR3nt: TGTGCCAGCAGCGTGGGACCGACCACGCCAGCCAAAAACATTCAGTACTTC; CDR3aa: CASSVGPTTPAKNIQYF; d_gene: .; j_gene: TRBJ2-4; abundance: .; v_gene: TRBV7-2
CDR3nt: TGCGCCAGCAGTGATGGGGGCTCTGGAAACACCATATATTTT; CDR3aa: CASSDGGSGNTIYF; d_gene: .; j_gene: TRBJ1-3; abundance: many; v_gene: TRBV10-1
CDR3nt: TGCGCCAGCAGCCAAGATCCGTCTACAGATACGCAGTATTTT; CDR3aa: CASSQDPSTDTQYF; d_gene: .; j_gene: TRBJ2-3; abundance: few; v_gene: TRBV4-3